This is a list of T cell receptor beta chains from one sample in a study of blood T cell repertoires in COVID-19. The table came from immunoSEQ multiplex PCR; TCRdb's copy has only in-frame clones and leaves some out. The data contain around 200,000 clones, approximately 85% of them singletons. The sequencing input was peripheral blood. These TCRs come from a woman older than 75 with acute or convalescent COVID-19. Both conserved end residues are part of each CDR3. Fields, in order: V gene, J gene, clone size, D gene, CDR3 protein, CDR3 DNA. The D gene is left open where the match is weak. Only some rows state a clone size, as once, few, many or a class for expanded clones.

TRBV6-2/TRBV6-3	TRBJ1-1	NA	NA	CASSYGRMNTEAFF	TGTGCCAGCAGTTACGGCAGGATGAACACTGAAGCTTTCTTT
TRBV28	TRBJ2-3	NA	NA	CASSPEGRADTQYF	TGTGCCAGCAGTCCCGAAGGGCGGGCAGATACGCAGTATTTT
TRBV4-3	TRBJ2-7	NA	NA	CASSQVLAWEQYF	TGCGCCAGCAGCCAAGTTCTAGCGTGGGAGCAGTACTTC
TRBV30	TRBJ1-1	NA	NA	CAWSVYRVVEAFF	TGTGCCTGGAGTGTATATCGGGTGGTTGAAGCTTTCTTT
TRBV12-3/TRBV12-4	TRBJ2-4	NA	NA	CASSQGEANIQYF	TGTGCCAGCAGTCAGGGTGAGGCGAACATTCAGTACTTC
TRBV25-1	TRBJ2-4	NA	TRBD1	CASSRPSGQGTDIQYF	TGTGCCAGCAGCCGACCGTCAGGACAGGGGACGGACATTCAGTACTTC
TRBV5-1	TRBJ2-7	NA	NA	CASSLDQSAYEQYF	TGCGCCAGCAGCTTGGACCAGAGCGCCTACGAGCAGTACTTC
TRBV7-8	TRBJ2-1	few	NA	CASSYKTTAIGNEQFF	TGTGCCAGCAGCTACAAGACTACCGCCATCGGGAATGAGCAGTTCTTC
TRBV4-3	TRBJ1-2	once	TRBD1	CASSRGTGEKANYGYTF	TGCGCCAGCAGCCGCGGGACAGGGGAGAAGGCTAACTATGGCTACACCTTC
TRBV7-7	TRBJ2-1	NA	NA	CASSLGLANEQFF	TGTGCTAGCAGCTTAGGCCTAGCAAATGAGCAGTTCTTC
TRBV18	TRBJ2-1	NA	TRBD2	CATKREMVYNEQFF	TGTGCCACCAAGCGGGAGATGGTCTACAATGAGCAGTTCTTC
TRBV3-1/TRBV3-2	TRBJ2-1	NA	NA	CASSQDQGWYNEQFF	TGTGCCAGCAGCCAAGACCAGGGGTGGTACAATGAGCAGTTCTTC
TRBV24-1	TRBJ1-1	once	NA	CATSVGGGDTEAFF	TGTGCCACCAGTGTCGGAGGAGGGGACACTGAAGCTTTCTTT
TRBV4-2	TRBJ1-1	NA	NA	CASSQPGRGNRSEAFF	TGTGCCAGCAGCCAGCCGGGTCGGGGTAATCGGTCTGAAGCTTTCTTT
TRBV7-8	TRBJ2-7	NA	NA	CASSLATGTNEQYF	TGTGCCAGCAGCTTAGCTACAGGGACTAACGAGCAGTACTTC
TRBV30	TRBJ2-2	once	NA	CAWSVASGELFF	TGTGCCTGGAGTGTTGCGAGCGGGGAGCTGTTTTTT
TRBV10-3	TRBJ1-2	NA	NA	CAISGTANYGYTF	TGTGCCATCAGTGGGACAGCAAACTATGGCTACACCTTC
TRBV18	TRBJ2-7	NA	NA	CASSQFGRSSYEQYF	TGTGCCAGCTCACAATTCGGAAGGAGCTCCTACGAGCAGTACTTC
TRBV28	TRBJ1-2	NA	TRBD1	CASSLATGVYGYTF	TGTGCCAGCAGTTTAGCGACAGGGGTCTATGGCTACACCTTC
TRBV19	TRBJ2-5	NA	NA	CARGAGARQETQYF	TGTGCCAGGGGGGCGGGAGCACGCCAAGAGACCCAGTACTTC
TRBV11-2	TRBJ1-5	NA	TRBD1	CASSLVDRGQPQHF	TGTGCCAGCAGCTTGGTGGACAGGGGTCAGCCCCAGCATTTT
TRBV6-5	TRBJ2-5	NA	NA	CASSYSFSGQETQYF	TGTGCCAGCAGTTACTCGTTCAGTGGCCAAGAGACCCAGTACTTC
TRBV7-2	TRBJ1-1	NA	TRBD1	CASSSPGQRYTEAFF	TGTGCCAGCAGCTCTCCGGGACAGCGATACACTGAAGCTTTCTTT
TRBV29-1	TRBJ1-1	NA	TRBD1	CSAGGYRGSIGTEAFF	TGCAGCGCCGGGGGATACAGGGGGTCTATAGGCACTGAAGCTTTCTTT
TRBV11-2	TRBJ2-7	NA	NA	CASSFLSFYEQYF	TGTGCCAGCAGCTTTTTGAGTTTCTACGAGCAGTACTTC
TRBV18	TRBJ1-1	once	TRBD1	CASSPDRVRTEAFF	TGTGCCAGCTCCCCCGACAGGGTCCGGACTGAAGCTTTCTTT
TRBV2	TRBJ1-6	NA	NA	CASSERGGYSPLHF	TGTGCCAGCAGTGAACGAGGAGGGTACTCACCCCTCCACTTT
TRBV7-2	TRBJ2-5	NA	NA	CASSLSAARGLATQYF	TGTGCCAGCAGCTTATCGGCCGCTCGAGGGTTGGCGACCCAGTACTTC
TRBV4-3	TRBJ2-6	few	NA	CASSQGRGLSGANVLTF	TGCGCCAGCAGCCAAGGTCGGGGTCTCTCTGGGGCCAACGTCCTGACTTTC
TRBV3-1/TRBV3-2	TRBJ2-1	NA	TRBD2	CASSPSGPGRSEQFF	TGTGCCAGCAGCCCTAGCGGCCCGGGGAGAAGTGAGCAGTTCTTC
TRBV6-5	TRBJ1-3	NA	NA	CASSYRRGTIYF	TGTGCCAGCAGTTACCGCAGGGGCACCATATATTTT
TRBV19	TRBJ1-5	NA	NA	CASTYREGQPQHF	TGTGCCAGTACTTACAGGGAAGGACAGCCCCAGCATTTT
TRBV16	TRBJ1-1	few	TRBD1	CASSLRQGNTEAFF	TGTGCCAGCAGCCTTAGACAGGGCAACACTGAAGCTTTCTTT
TRBV2	TRBJ1-2	NA	TRBD1	CASRPGQGIGNYGYTF	TGTGCCAGCAGGCCGGGACAGGGAATTGGTAACTATGGCTACACCTTC
TRBV24-1	TRBJ1-2	NA	NA	CATSGNLREDYTF	TGTGCCACCAGTGGGAACCTCAGGGAAGACTACACCTTC
TRBV2	TRBJ1-5	NA	NA	CASSEARQTNQPQHF	TGTGCCAGCAGTGAAGCCCGGCAGACTAATCAGCCCCAGCATTTT